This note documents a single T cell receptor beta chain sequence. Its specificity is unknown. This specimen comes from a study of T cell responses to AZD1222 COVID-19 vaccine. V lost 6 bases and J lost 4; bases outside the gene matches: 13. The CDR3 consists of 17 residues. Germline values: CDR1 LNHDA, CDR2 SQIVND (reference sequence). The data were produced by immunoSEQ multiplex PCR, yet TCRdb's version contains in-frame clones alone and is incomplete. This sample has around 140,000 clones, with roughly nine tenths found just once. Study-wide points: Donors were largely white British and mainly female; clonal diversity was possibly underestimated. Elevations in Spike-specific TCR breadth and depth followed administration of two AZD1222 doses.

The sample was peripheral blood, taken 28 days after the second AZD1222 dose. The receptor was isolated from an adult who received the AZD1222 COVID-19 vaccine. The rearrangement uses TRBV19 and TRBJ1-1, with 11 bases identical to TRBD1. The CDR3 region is CASRAEQTGTGGTEAFF. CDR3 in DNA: TGTGCCAGTAGGGCTGAACAGACCGGGACAGGGGGCACTGAAGCTTTCTTT.